These T cell receptor beta chains were read from a single sample in a study of T cell responses to AZD1222 COVID-19 vaccine. Libraries were prepared by immunoSEQ multiplex PCR; TCRdb keeps only in-frame clonotypes and omits some of them. The sample has 110,000 to 150,000 clones, approximately 90% seen once; the top ten hold around 3.5%. The material was peripheral blood, obtained on day 0 of AZD1222 vaccination. The source is an adult in good health. The CDR3 runs from the conserved cysteine through the conserved F or W. D genes are given only for firm matches. A clone size is listed for some rows: how often the clone was seen (once, few, many), or a class if it is expanded.

CASSEELGGNTEAFF,TGCGCCAGCAGCGAAGAATTAGGGGGTAACACTGAAGCTTTCTTT,TRBJ1-1,TRBV5-1,.,.
CASSRGRENTEAFF,TGTGCCAGCTCACGGGGCAGGGAGAACACTGAAGCTTTCTTT,TRBJ1-1,TRBV18,.,.
CASSRTELANTGELFF,TGTGCCAGCAGCCGGACAGAGCTAGCGAACACCGGGGAGCTGTTTTTT,TRBJ2-2,TRBV25-1,.,.
CASSLVADRGTQYF,TGTGCCAGCAGCTTAGTCGCGGACAGGGGGACCCAGTACTTC,TRBJ2-5,TRBV11-3,.,TRBD1
CASSLSRTSGTGELFF,TGTGCCAGCAGTTTATCGAGGACTAGCGGGACCGGGGAGCTGTTTTTT,TRBJ2-2,TRBV27,.,TRBD2
CASSQGSGAREQYF,TGTGCCAGCAGCCAAGGTTCGGGGGCGAGGGAGCAGTACTTC,TRBJ2-7,TRBV3-1/TRBV3-2,.,.
CASSPPATGDGELFF,TGTGCCAGCTCACCACCGGCGACAGGGGACGGGGAGCTGTTTTTT,TRBJ2-2,TRBV18,.,TRBD1
CASSSLPGQGNSPLHF,TGTGCCAGTAGTTCTCTCCCGGGACAAGGCAATTCACCCCTCCACTTT,TRBJ1-6,TRBV19,.,.
CASSSTWDGSGNTIYF,TGTGCCAGCAGTTCCACCTGGGACGGCTCTGGAAACACCATATATTTT,TRBJ1-3,TRBV6-5,.,.
CATSRGTSVTEVSGELFF,TGTGCCACCAGCAGAGGGACCAGCGTGACGGAGGTGTCCGGGGAGCTGTTTTTT,TRBJ2-2,TRBV15,few,.
CASRRETNNEQFF,TGTGCCAGTAGGAGGGAGACTAACAATGAGCAGTTCTTC,TRBJ2-1,TRBV19,.,.
CASSERGGRGLYEKLFF,TGCGCCAGCAGTGAGCGGGGTGGAAGGGGTCTATATGAAAAACTGTTTTTT,TRBJ1-4,TRBV10-1,.,.
CASSLRTGGYGYTF,TGTGCCAGCAGCTTGAGGACAGGGGGCTATGGCTACACCTTC,TRBJ1-2,TRBV7-9,many,TRBD1
CASSPPARTGELFF,TGTGCCAGCTCACCACCAGCCCGCACCGGGGAGCTGTTTTTT,TRBJ2-2,TRBV18,.,.
CASSMDRGQETQYF,TGTGCCAGTAGTATGGACAGGGGGCAAGAGACCCAGTACTTC,TRBJ2-5,TRBV19,.,TRBD1
CASSVAVNTEAFF,TGTGCCAGCAGCGTAGCGGTGAACACTGAAGCTTTCTTT,TRBJ1-1,TRBV9,.,.
CASSLLAAARGTEAFF,TGTGCCAGCAGCTTATTGGCGGCAGCGAGGGGCACTGAAGCTTTCTTT,TRBJ1-1,TRBV7-3,.,.
CASSLVASNNSPLHF,TGTGCCAGCAGCTTAGTGGCCAGTAATAATTCACCCCTCCACTTT,TRBJ1-6,TRBV7-9,.,.
CASTGTSGVYNEQFF,TGTGCCAGCACCGGGACTAGCGGAGTCTACAATGAGCAGTTCTTC,TRBJ2-1,TRBV11-3,.,TRBD2
CASSRGTAMNTEAFF,TGTGCCAGCAGTCGAGGGACAGCCATGAACACTGAAGCTTTCTTT,TRBJ1-1,TRBV6-2/TRBV6-3,.,TRBD1
CASSSGGREKLFF,TGTGCCAGCAGTTCGGGCGGCAGGGAAAAACTGTTTTTT,TRBJ1-4,TRBV25-1,.,.
CASSPGQVEQYF,TGTGCCAGCAGTCCTGGGCAGGTGGAGCAGTACTTC,TRBJ2-7,TRBV12-3/TRBV12-4,.,.
CAWLGGAYNEQFF,TGTGCCTGGTTAGGTGGGGCATACAATGAGCAGTTCTTC,TRBJ2-1,TRBV30,once,.
CSVADGLLGNQPQHF,TGCAGCGTTGCAGACGGGTTGCTTGGGAATCAGCCCCAGCATTTT,TRBJ1-5,TRBV29-1,many,.
CAWSGTLLSVAYNEQFF,TGTGCCTGGAGTGGAACCCTACTTTCGGTCGCCTACAATGAGCAGTTCTTC,TRBJ2-1,TRBV30,.,.
CASSALLGEDTQYF,TGTGCCAGCAGTGCGCTTCTAGGGGAGGATACGCAGTATTTT,TRBJ2-3,TRBV7-3,.,.
CASSSGDRGPSGYTF,TGCGCCAGCAGCTCCGGGGACAGGGGGCCCTCTGGCTACACCTTC,TRBJ1-2,TRBV5-1,.,TRBD1
CASRPRGREKLFF,TGTGCCAGCAGGCCTCGCGGTAGGGAAAAACTGTTTTTT,TRBJ1-4,TRBV27,.,.
CASSSDGTLTGELFF,TGTGCCAGCAGCTCCGACGGGACTCTCACCGGGGAGCTGTTTTTT,TRBJ2-2,TRBV7-3,.,.
CASSHDRDRGRGGETQYF,TGTGCCAGTAGCCACGACCGGGACAGGGGGCGAGGTGGAGAGACCCAGTACTTC,TRBJ2-5,TRBV19,once,TRBD1
CASSWTGTGSSPLHF,TGTGCCAGCAGCTGGACCGGGACAGGGAGTTCACCCCTCCACTTT,TRBJ1-6,TRBV5-6,.,TRBD1
CASSVGAIRYEQYF,TGTGCCAGCAGCGTAGGGGCCATACGATACGAGCAGTACTTC,TRBJ2-7,TRBV9,.,.
CASSHGQDSNQPQHF,TGTGCCAGCAGCCACGGACAGGATAGCAATCAGCCCCAGCATTTT,TRBJ1-5,TRBV6-5,.,TRBD1
CASSEGTGGPEKLFF,TGTGCCAGCAGTGAAGGAACAGGGGGGCCGGAAAAACTGTTTTTT,TRBJ1-4,TRBV6-1,.,TRBD1
CASSLRGRTHYQPQHF,TGTGCCAGCAGCCTCAGGGGGAGGACGCACTATCAGCCCCAGCATTTT,TRBJ1-5,TRBV6-6,once,TRBD1